This TCR beta chain originates from a study of graft-versus-host responses after intestinal transplantation (dated by TCRdb to the early 2020s). Looking at the study overall: Recipients received multivisceral, liver-intestinal, or isolated intestinal transplants. Bulk TCR-beta CDR3 sequencing was used to track graft-versus-host and host-versus-graft alloreactive T cell clones in the graft, circulation and bone marrow after intestinal transplantation. A peak of at least 4% donor T cells among recipient peripheral blood mononuclear cells was the definition used for donor T cell macrochimerism. The cohort enrolled about two dozen intestinal transplant recipients, one of whom was a retransplant, and 3 patients without pretransplant specimens were excluded. All recipients received anti-thymocyte globulin induction followed by maintenance tacrolimus and steroids for about three years. Rather than going through the commercial service, samples from three later patients were sequenced in-house on an Illumina MiSeq and processed with MiXCR. To identify alloreactive clones, pre-transplant mixed lymphocyte reaction products were sequenced and then compared with unstimulated pre-transplant donor and recipient T cells.

Regarding this clone: No antigen is known for it. No clone much larger than this one lies a single base away; base qualities are absent.

The full study reports these points: Conclusions were limited by the relatively low number and heterogeneity of intestinal transplant patients. Peak levels of circulating GvH clones were associated with declines in HvG clones early after transplant. Patients with donor T cell macrochimerism had high GvH to HvG T cell clonal ratios in their allografts. GvH clones were found in recipient bone marrow, and some of the GvH clones appeared earlier in ileal mucosa or blood, which is consistent with an intestinal mucosal origin.

The library was made by the immunoSEQ multiplex PCR assay. For most patients, genomic DNA was isolated with the Qiagen DNeasy Blood and Tissue Kit and sent frozen to Adaptive Biotechnologies for TCR sequencing. For most patients, genomic DNA was subjected to high-throughput TCR-beta CDR3 sequencing by Adaptive Biotechnologies. The source study handled its data this way. Adaptive's ImmunoSEQ software was the source of the TCR sequencing data for over 15 patients, while three other patients were processed with MiXCR and VDJtools. To correct CD4 versus CD8 sorting errors, sequences present in both subsets at a frequency ratio below 5:1 were removed. CDR3 nucleotide sequences shared by donor and recipient were removed because the origin of these sequences could not be assigned. To count as alloreactive, a clone needed at least 2-fold expansion over unstimulated cells and a minimum CFSE-low frequency of 0.002% (template counts) or 0.001% (read counts). Clones detected in sequenced pre-transplant spleen, lymph node, or MLR CFSE-low populations of the donor or recipient were defined as mappable. The cumulative frequency of alloreactive clones was calculated as a percentage of all sequences, weighted by copy number. TCRdb took this table from immuneACCESS and kept in-frame rearrangements with V and J called. Such tables lack part of the clones; where checked against another copy, unresolved V genes explain under half of the gap, and the rest is unexplained. That table supplies the V and J calls and clone size; D and trimming were determined from the DNA. The sample yields some 81,000 clones; 85% to 90% were counted once. Jointly, the top ten make up approximately 0.35% of the sample.

Based on the germline V gene, the CDR1 and CDR2 sequences are MNHEY and SVGAGI. V is cut back by 6 bases and J by 7 bases, with 0 bases in the junction unmatched. From its cysteine to its phenylalanine, the CDR3 spans 11 amino acids. The read is trimmed to its CDR3 DNA, 33 bases read in frame from base 1. What the time point label conveys for this sample: cells obtained before transplantation from donor or recipient. CD3+CD4+ and CD3+CD8+ populations were FACS-sorted from unstimulated pre-transplant donor and recipient cells taken from spleen or lymph nodes. The sequences come from unstimulated CD4+ T cells sorted from spleen or lymph node cells, collected before intestinal transplant. This clonotype was obtained from a human donor who received an intestinal transplant. Recombination connected TRBV6-5 to TRBJ2-4, and 7 junctional nucleotides match TRBD1. This receptor carries the CDR3 CASRTGNIQYF. The sequenced DNA is TGTGCCAGCAGGACAGGGAACATTCAGTACTTC.